The present T cell receptor (beta chain) was sequenced within a study of a mutant IDH1 vaccine in newly diagnosed glioma. Produced via immunoSEQ multiplex PCR; TCRdb's table is partial and in-frame only. The sample shows some 30,000 clones, around 77% of them seen only once. A remark on this clone: Antigen: not known.

Time point of the sample: week 35, safety follow-up. One vaccine dose held 300 ug of mutant IDH1 20-mer peptide and came with topical imiquimod. Germline-derived CDR1 and CDR2 are LNHDA and SQIVND (reference sequence). V lost 5 bases, J lost 15 bases, and 17 bases lay in between. The CDR3 consists of 12 residues. This clonotype was obtained from a woman younger than 45 with glioma. Some clones in this sample may be carry-over from other donors' samples. This chain uses TRBV19 with TRBJ2-4; no reliable D call. This specimen consisted of PBMCs, obtained from a glioma patient whose treatment included an IDH1 peptide vaccine. CDR3 nucleotide sequence: TGTGCCAGTAGTCACCCCGTCTCATCATGGTACTTC. Residues: CASSHPVSSWYF.